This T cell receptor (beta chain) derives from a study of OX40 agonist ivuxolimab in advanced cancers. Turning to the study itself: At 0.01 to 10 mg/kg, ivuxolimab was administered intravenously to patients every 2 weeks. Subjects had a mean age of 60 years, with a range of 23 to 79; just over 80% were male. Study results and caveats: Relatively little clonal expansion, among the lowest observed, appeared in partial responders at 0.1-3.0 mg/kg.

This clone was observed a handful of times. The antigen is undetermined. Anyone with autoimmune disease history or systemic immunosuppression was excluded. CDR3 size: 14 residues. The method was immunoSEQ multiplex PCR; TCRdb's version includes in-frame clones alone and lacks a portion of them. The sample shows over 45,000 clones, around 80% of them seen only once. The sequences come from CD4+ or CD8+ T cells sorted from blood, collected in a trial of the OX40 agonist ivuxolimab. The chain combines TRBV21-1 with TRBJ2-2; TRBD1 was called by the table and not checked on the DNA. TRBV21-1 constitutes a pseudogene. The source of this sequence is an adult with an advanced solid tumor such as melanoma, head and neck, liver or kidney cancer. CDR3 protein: CARTGTGVTGELFF. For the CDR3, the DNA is TGTGCCAGAACCGGGACAGGAGTCACCGGGGAGCTGTTTTTT.